This TCR beta chain comes out of a study of blood T cells in healthy people across ages (dated by TCRdb to about 2015). Study-wide context: In model experiments, template switching captured about one uniquely barcoded TCR beta cDNA molecule for every two T cells. Age-related changes in TCR beta repertoire diversity were measured in the study by deep sequencing normalized with unique cDNA molecular identifiers. Donors were grouped into four age groups: young (average roughly 15 years), middle-aged (39), aged (roughly 62) and long-lived (approximately 75). To avoid experimental bias, donors of different ages were distributed randomly across sequencing lanes. Two additional independent replicas of 1 million unique cDNA reads from the same blood draw were analyzed for two donors (one aged 18 to 30 and one aged 80 or older). General study outcomes and caveats: Donor CMV infection status was unknown, potentially confounding age-related changes in expanded clonotypes. Compared with the aged group, the long-lived group had more naive CD4+ T cells, fewer expanded clones and increased TCR diversity, suggesting age selection. A strong correlation was found between observed TCR beta diversity and the percentage of naive T cells measured by flow cytometry. Since profiling was done on bulk unsorted PBMCs, naive and antigen-experienced compartments could not be conclusively compared. Total diversity estimates from one million sequenced T cells were considered lower bounds and underestimates. Observed TCR beta diversity per million T cells fell roughly linearly with age, and a significant reduction was already apparent by age around 40.

The donors were a few dozen Caucasian individuals from Russia, aged 6 to 90 years, who were systemically healthy. About 10 milliliters of peripheral blood were drawn from each donor into EDTA-treated Vacutainer tubes. Ficoll-Paque density-gradient centrifugation was used to isolate PBMCs, with at least 6 million per sample. Trizol reagent was used to extract total RNA from PBMCs, with at least 5.5 micrograms per sample. For every donor, an aliquot of PBMCs went through flow cytometry to measure the percentages of naive CD45RAhigh/CD27high T cells. Libraries were built with 5' RACE. The sequencer was an Illumina HiSeq 2500. A second PCR of about 7 to 12 cycles was run with a J-beta primer mix and a sample-barcoded 5' primer. A template-switch 5' adaptor carrying 12 random nucleotides introduced a unique molecular identifier onto each TCR beta cDNA molecule. At least 2.5 million CDR3-containing paired-end reads were obtained from each sample. First-strand cDNA was synthesized from all RNA with the Mint cDNA synthesis kit, primed by a TRBC-specific oligonucleotide. All cDNA was treated with uracil-DNA glycosylase and then went through a first 18-cycle PCR with the universal primers M1SS and BC2_uni_R. The authors processed their data as follows. Each sample was normalized by randomly selecting 1 million high-quality reads, each carrying a distinct molecular identifier. Reads sharing molecular identifiers were discarded rather than binned into consensus sequences. MiTCR, with a Q25 quality threshold and the strictest error-elimination algorithm, was used for CDR3 identification, clonotype clustering and error correction. Lower-bound total TCR beta diversity was estimated with a nonparametric unseen species model using Euler transformation. Using fastp trimming at Q25 and MiXCR clonotype assembly, TCRdb reanalyzed the public sequencing data and kept in-frame beta chains. CDR3 protein sequences are deduplicated, and each keeps its most common genes and DNA. Here the V and J calls rest on TCRdb's processing, not on the authors' analysis. For this sample the table gives some 880,000 distinct CDR3 sequences, of which around 36% were detected only once. The ten largest account for around 13% of the sample.

This clonotype has just a few counts. Its antigen is currently not known. No clone much larger than this one lies a single base away; base qualities are absent. The V end loses 5 bases and the J end loses 1 base, and a stretch of 17 bases separates them. Counted from cysteine to phenylalanine, this CDR3 has 16 amino acids. The CDR3 DNA has 48 bases and is translated from base 1. CDR1 and CDR2 are drawn from the germline V gene (reference sequence): SEHNR, FQNEAQ. The sequence derives from a man between 18 and 35 years old in good health. The chain is made from TRBV7-9 and TRBJ1-2; confidence is insufficient to name the D gene. The sample was blood. CDR3 region: CASSAIDTSFNYGYTF. The DNA sequence follows: TGTGCCAGCAGCGCAATAGACACTTCCTTTAACTATGGCTACACCTTC.